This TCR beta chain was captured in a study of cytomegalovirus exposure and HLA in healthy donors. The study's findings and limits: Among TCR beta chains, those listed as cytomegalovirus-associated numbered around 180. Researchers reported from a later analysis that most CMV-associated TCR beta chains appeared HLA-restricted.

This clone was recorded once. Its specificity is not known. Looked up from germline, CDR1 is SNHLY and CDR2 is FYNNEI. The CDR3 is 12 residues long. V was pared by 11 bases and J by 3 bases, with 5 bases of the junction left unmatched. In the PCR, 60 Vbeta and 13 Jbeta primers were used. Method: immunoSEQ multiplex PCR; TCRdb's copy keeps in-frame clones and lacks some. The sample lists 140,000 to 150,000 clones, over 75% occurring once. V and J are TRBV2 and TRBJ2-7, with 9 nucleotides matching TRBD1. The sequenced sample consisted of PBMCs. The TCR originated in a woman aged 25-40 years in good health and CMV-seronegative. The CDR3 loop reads CAGRDRVYEQYF. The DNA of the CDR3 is TGTGCCGGCCGGGACAGGGTCTACGAGCAGTACTTC.